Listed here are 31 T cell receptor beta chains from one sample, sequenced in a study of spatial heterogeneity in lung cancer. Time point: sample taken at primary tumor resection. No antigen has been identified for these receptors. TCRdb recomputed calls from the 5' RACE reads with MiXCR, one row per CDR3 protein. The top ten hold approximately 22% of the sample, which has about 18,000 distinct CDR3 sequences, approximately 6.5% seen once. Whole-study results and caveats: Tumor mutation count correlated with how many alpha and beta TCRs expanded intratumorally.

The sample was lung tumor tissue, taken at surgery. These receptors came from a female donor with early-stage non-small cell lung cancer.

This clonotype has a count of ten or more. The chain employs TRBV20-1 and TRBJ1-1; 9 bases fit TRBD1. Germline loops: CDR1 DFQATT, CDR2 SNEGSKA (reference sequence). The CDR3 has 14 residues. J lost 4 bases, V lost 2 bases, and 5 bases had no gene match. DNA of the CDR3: TGCAGTGCTAGAACAGGGGGCGCGGGCACTGAAGCTTTCTTT. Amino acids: CSARTGGAGTEAFF.

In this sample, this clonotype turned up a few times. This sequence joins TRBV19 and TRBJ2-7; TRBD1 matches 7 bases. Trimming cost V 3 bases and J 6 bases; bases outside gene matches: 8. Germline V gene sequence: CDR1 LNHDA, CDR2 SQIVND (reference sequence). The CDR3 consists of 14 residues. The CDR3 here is CASSMGQTLGEQYF. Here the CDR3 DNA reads TGTGCCAGTAGTATGGGACAGACCCTCGGCGAGCAGTACTTC. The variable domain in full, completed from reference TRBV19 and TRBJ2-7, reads DGGITQSPKYLFRKEGQNVTLSCEQNLNHDAMYWYRQDPGQGLRLIYYSQIVNDFQKGDIAEGYSVSREKKESFPLTVTSAQKNPTAFYLCASSMGQTLGEQYFGPGTRLTVT.

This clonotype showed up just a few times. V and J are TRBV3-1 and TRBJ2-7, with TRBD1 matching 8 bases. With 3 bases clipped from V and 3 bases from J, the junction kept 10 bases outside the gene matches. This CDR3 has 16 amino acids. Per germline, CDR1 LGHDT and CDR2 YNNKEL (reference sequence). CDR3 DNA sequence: TGTGCCAGCAGCCACGGTCGGAGGGGACAGGTCTACGAGCAGTACTTC. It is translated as CASSHGRRGQVYEQYF.

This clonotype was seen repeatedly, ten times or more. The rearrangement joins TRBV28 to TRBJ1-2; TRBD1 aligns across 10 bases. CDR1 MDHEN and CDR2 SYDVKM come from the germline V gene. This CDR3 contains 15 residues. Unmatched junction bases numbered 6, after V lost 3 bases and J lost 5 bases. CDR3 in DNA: TGTGCCAGCAGTTTGAAGGGGACAGGGGATTATGGCTACACCTTC. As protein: CASSLKGTGDYGYTF.

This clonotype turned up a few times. CDR3 region: CALGAGNLQETQYF. In DNA form, the CDR3 reads TGTGCCCTAGGGGCCGGGAACCTACAGGAGACCCAGTACTTC. The chain is built from TRBV5-4 and TRBJ2-5, with D perhaps matching TRBD1 or TRBD2 (5 bases each). CDR3 length: 14 residues. In germline, CDR1 is SGHNT, CDR2 YYREEE (reference sequence). The V end lost 10 bases, the J end lost 5 bases, and 21 bases lay between the germline ends.

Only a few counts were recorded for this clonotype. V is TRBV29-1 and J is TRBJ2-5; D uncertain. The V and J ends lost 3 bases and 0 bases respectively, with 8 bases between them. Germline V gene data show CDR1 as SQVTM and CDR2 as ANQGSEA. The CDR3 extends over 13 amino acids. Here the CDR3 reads CSVEKTDQETQYF. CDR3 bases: TGCAGCGTTGAGAAAACAGACCAAGAGACCCAGTACTTC. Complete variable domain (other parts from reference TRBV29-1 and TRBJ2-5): SAVISQKPSRDICQRGTSLTIQCQVDSQVTMMFWYRQQPGQSLTLIATANQGSEATYESGFVIDKFPISRPNLTFSTLTVSNMSPEDSSIYLCSVEKTDQETQYFGPGTRLLVL.

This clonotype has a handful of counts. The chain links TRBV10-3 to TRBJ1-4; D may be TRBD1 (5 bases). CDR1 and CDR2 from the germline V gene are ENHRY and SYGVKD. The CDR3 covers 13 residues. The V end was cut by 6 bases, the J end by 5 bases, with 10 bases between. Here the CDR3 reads CAISPDTNEKLFF. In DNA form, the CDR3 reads TGTGCCATCAGCCCGGACACAAATGAAAAACTGTTTTTT.

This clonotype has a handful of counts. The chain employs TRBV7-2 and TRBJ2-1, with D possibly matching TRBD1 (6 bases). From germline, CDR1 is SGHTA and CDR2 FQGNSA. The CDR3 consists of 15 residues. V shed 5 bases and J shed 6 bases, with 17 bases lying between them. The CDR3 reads CASSRAPTGPNEQFF. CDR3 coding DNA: TGTGCCAGCAGCCGAGCTCCAACAGGGCCCAATGAGCAGTTCTTC.

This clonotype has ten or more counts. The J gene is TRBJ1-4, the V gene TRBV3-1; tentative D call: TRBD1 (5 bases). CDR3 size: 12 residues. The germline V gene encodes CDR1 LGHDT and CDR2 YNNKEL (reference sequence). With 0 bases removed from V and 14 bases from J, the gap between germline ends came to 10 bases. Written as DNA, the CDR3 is TGTGCCAGCAGCCAAGATCGTAGGGACCTGTTTTTT. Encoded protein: CASSQDRRDLFF. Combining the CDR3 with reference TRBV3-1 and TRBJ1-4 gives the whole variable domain DTAVSQTPKYLVTQMGNDKSIKCEQNLGHDTMYWYKQDSKKFLKIMFSYNNKELIINETVPNRFSPKSPDKAHLNLHINSLELGDSAVYFCASSQDRRDLFFGSGTQLSVL.

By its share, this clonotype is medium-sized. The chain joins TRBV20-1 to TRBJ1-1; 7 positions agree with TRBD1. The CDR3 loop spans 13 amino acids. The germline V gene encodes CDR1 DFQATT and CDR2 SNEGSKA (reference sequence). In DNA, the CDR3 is TGCGGTAGCAGGGGGGAGTATGGCACTGAAGCTTTCTTT. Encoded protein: CGSRGEYGTEAFF.

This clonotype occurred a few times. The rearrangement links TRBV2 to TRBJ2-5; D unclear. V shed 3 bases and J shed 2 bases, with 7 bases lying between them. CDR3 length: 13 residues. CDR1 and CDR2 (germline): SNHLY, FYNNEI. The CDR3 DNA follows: TGTGCCAGCAGTGAGGCCAGTCAAGAGACCCAGTACTTC. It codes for CASSEASQETQYF. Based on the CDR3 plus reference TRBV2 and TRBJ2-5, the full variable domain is EPEVTQTPSHQVTQMGQEVILRCVPISNHLYFYWYRQILGQKVEFLVSFYNNEISEKSEIFDDQFSVERPDGSNFTLKIRSTKLEDSAMYFCASSEASQETQYFGPGTRLLVL.

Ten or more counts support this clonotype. DNA of the CDR3: TGTGCCAGCAGTCTCGATGGGAGTAACAATCAGCCCCAGCATTTT. It encodes CASSLDGSNNQPQHF. V and J are TRBV7-9 and TRBJ1-5; D ambiguous. Trimming removed 6 bases at V and 3 bases at J, with 15 bases between. CDR1 is SEHNR, CDR2 FQNEAQ, per germline (reference sequence). The CDR3 extends over 15 amino acids.

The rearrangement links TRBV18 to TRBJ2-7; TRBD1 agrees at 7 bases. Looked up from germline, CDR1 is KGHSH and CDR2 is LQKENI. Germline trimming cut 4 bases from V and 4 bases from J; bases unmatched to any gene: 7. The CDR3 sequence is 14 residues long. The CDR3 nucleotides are TGTGCCAGCTCACAAGGGACAGCCTCTTACGAGCAGTACTTC. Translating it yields CASSQGTASYEQYF.

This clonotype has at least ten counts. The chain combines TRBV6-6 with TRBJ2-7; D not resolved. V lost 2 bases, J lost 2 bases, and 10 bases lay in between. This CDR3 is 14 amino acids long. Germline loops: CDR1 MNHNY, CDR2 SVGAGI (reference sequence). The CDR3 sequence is CASSYPPGTYEQYF. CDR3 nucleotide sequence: TGTGCCAGCAGTTACCCCCCAGGCACCTACGAGCAGTACTTC.

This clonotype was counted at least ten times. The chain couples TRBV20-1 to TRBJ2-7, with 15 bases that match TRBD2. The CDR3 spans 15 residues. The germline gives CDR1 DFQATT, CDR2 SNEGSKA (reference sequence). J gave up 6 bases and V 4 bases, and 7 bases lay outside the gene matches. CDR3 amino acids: CSATGLAGGPGEQYF. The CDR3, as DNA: TGCAGTGCTACCGGACTAGCGGGGGGGCCGGGCGAGCAGTACTTC.

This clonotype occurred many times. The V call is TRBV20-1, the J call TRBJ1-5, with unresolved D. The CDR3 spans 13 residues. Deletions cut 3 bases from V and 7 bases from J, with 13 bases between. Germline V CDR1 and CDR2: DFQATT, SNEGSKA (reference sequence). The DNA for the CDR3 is TGCAGTGCTAGGGGTATGGGGTACCAGCCCCAGCATTTT. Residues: CSARGMGYQPQHF.

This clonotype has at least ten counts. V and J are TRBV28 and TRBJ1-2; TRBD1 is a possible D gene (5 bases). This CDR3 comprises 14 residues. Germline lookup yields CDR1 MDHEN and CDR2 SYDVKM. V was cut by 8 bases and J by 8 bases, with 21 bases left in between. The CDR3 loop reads CASGSRGRGRGYTF. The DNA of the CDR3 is TGTGCCAGCGGATCCCGAGGAAGGGGCCGGGGCTACACCTTC.

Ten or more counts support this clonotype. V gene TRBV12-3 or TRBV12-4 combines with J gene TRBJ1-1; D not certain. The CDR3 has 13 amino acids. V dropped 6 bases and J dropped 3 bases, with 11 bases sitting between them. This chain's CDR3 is CASSFAGYTEAFF. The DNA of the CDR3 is TGTGCCAGCAGCTTCGCTGGGTACACTGAAGCTTTCTTT.

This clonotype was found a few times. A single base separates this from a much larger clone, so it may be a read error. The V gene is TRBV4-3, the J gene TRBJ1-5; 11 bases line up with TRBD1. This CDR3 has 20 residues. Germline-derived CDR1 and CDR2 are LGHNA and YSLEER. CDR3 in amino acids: CASGQDLGQGGTLSNQPQHF. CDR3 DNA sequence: TGCGCCAGCGGCCAAGACCTGGGACAGGGGGGGACCCTTAGCAATCAGCCCCAGCATTTT.

The CDR3 nucleotides read TGCAGTGCGCAGGGGGTCAGGGGGCCCAATAATTCACCCCTCCACTTT. Its translation is CSAQGVRGPNNSPLHF. The chain combines TRBV20-1 with TRBJ1-6, with 8 bases that match TRBD1. The CDR3 covers 16 residues. Unmatched junction bases numbered 12, after V lost 6 bases and J lost 5 bases. From germline, CDR1 is DFQATT and CDR2 SNEGSKA (reference sequence).

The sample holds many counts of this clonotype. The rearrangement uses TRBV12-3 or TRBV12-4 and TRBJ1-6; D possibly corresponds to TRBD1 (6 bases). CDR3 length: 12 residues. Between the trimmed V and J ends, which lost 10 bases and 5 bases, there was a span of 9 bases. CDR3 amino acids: CATTGNNSPLHF. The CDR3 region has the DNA TGTGCCACCACAGGGAATAATTCACCCCTCCACTTT.

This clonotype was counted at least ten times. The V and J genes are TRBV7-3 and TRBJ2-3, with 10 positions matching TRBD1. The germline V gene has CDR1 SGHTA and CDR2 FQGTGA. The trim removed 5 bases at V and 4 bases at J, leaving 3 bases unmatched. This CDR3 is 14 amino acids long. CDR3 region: CASSATGGADTQYF. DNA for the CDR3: TGTGCCAGCAGCGCGACAGGGGGCGCAGATACGCAGTATTTT.

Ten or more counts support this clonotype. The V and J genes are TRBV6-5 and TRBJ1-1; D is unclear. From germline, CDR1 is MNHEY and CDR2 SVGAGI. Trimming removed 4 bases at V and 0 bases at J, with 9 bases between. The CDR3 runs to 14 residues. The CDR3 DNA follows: TGTGCCAGCAGTTTAGGGAATATGAACACTGAAGCTTTCTTT. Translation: CASSLGNMNTEAFF.

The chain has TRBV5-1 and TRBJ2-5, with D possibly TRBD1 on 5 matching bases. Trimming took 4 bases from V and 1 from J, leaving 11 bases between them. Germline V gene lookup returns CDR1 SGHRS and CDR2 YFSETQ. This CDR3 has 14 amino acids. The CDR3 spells CASSPSTVQETQYF. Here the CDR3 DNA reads TGCGCCAGCAGCCCCTCGACAGTCCAAGAGACCCAGTACTTC.

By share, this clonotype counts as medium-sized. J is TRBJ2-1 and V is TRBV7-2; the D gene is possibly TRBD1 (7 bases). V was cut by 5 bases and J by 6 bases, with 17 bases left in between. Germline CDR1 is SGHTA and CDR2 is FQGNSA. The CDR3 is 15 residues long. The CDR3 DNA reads TGTGCCAGCAGCCGGGGGACAGCTCGCGGCAATGAGCAGTTCTTC. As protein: CASSRGTARGNEQFF.

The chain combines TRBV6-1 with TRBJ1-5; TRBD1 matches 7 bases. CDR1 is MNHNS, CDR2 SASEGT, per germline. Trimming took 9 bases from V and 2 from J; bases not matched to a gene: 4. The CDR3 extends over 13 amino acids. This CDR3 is CASGQDGNQPQHF. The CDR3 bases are TGTGCCAGTGGACAGGATGGCAATCAGCCCCAGCATTTT.

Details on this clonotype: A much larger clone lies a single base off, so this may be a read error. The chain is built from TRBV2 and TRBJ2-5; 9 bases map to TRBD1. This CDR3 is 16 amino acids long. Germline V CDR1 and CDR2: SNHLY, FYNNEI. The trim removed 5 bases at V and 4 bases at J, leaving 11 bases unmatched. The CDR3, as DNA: TGTGCCAGCAGTCCAGCGGACAGGGGAAGGGGAGAGACCCAGTACTTC. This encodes CASSPADRGRGETQYF.

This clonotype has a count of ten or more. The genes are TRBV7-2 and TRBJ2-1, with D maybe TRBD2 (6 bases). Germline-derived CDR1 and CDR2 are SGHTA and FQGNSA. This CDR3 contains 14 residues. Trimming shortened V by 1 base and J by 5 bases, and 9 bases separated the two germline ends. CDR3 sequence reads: CASSLEAGNNEQFF. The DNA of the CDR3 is TGTGCCAGCAGCTTAGAGGCGGGAAACAATGAGCAGTTCTTC.

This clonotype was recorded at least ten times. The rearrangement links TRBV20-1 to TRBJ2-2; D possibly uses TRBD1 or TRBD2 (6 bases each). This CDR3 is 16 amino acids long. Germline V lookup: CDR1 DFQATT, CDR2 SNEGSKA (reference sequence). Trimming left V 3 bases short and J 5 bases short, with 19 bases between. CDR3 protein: CSASLASFRGTGELFF. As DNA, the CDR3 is TGCAGTGCTAGCCTAGCGAGTTTTAGGGGGACCGGGGAGCTGTTTTTT.

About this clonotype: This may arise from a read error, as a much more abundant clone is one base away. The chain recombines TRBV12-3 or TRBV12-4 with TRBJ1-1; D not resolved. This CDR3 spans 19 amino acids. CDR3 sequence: CASSLATRYDTTLNAEAFF. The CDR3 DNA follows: TGTGCCAGCAGTTTAGCCACCCGCTACGACACCACACTGAACGCTGAAGCTTTCTTT.

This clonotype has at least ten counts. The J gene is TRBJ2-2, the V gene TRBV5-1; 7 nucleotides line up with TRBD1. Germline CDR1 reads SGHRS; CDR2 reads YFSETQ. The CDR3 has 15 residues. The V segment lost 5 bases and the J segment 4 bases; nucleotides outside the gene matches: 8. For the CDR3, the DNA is TGCGCCAGCAGGGTCGGGACAGTCGGCACCGGGGAGCTGTTTTTT. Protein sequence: CASRVGTVGTGELFF.